This T cell receptor (beta chain) was identified during a study of blood T cell repertoires in COVID-19. Study-level background: Specimens from acute and convalescent COVID-19 originated in the United States, Italy and Spain. T cells, B-cell-depleted T cells, or PBMCs provided the cDNA or gDNA that served as material.

Authors' data handling: The assay estimated nucleated cells by amplifying reference gene primers. Profiled with immunoSEQ multiplex PCR; TCRdb holds only in-frame clones, not every one. The V and J calls and clone size come from that table; D and trimming were worked out from the DNA. Of over 55,000 clones in the sample, more than 65% were seen once. Seattle enrolled patients during active infection and tracked them longitudinally. The sample comprised peripheral blood. This TCR was sampled from a man older than 75 with COVID-19, enrolled during active disease.

The CDR3 DNA reads as TGTGCCAGCGGAACGGACAAGCACTATAACTCTGGAAACACCATATATTTT. This sequence encodes CASGTDKHYNSGNTIYF. The V and J genes are TRBV19 and TRBJ1-3, with D possibly TRBD1 on 5 matching bases. In germline, CDR1 is LNHDA, CDR2 SQIVND (reference sequence). V lost 9 bases and J lost 0, with 21 bases in between. This CDR3 spans 17 amino acids.